This T cell receptor (beta chain) comes out of a study of T cell responses to AZD1222 COVID-19 vaccine. Overall study findings and caveats: A mostly white British donor set with more females was recruited, and clonal diversity was possibly underestimated. The reported proportion of spike-specific TCRs targeting unmutated variant regions was nearly half.

This clone came up a few times. Its matching antigen is unknown. Data came from immunoSEQ multiplex PCR; TCRdb stores just in-frame clones and leaves some out. The repertoire holds about 180,000 clones, with about 89% as singletons. J was trimmed by 1 base and V by 11 bases; bases with no gene match: 14. CDR1 LNHDA and CDR2 SQIVND come from the germline V gene (reference sequence). The CDR3 totals 16 residues. The gene calls are TRBV19 and TRBJ1-1; 9 bases fit TRBD1. The sequence was collected from an adult in good health. The source material was peripheral blood, sampled on day 0 of AZD1222 vaccination. The CDR3 spells CAGRDRDLYTNTEAFF. CDR3 bases: TGTGCCGGCCGGGACAGGGATTTGTACACGAACACTGAAGCTTTCTTT. The full variable domain, in which reference TRBV19 and TRBJ1-1 provide the parts outside the CDR3, is DGGITQSPKYLFRKEGQNVTLSCEQNLNHDAMYWYRQDPGQGLRLIYYSQIVNDFQKGDIAEGYSVSREKKESFPLTVTSAQKNPTAFYLCAGRDRDLYTNTEAFFGQGTRLTVV.